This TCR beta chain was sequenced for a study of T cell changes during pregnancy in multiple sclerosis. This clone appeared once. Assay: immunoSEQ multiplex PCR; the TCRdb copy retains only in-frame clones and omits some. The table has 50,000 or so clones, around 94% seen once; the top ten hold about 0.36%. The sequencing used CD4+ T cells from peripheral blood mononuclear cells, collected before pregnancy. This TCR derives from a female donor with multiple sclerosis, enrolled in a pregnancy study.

Here the CDR3 reads CASSLGGGAGETQYF. Here the CDR3 DNA reads TGTGCCAGCAGCTTAGGCGGGGGGGCGGGAGAGACCCAGTACTTC. The chain couples TRBV7-6 to TRBJ2-5, with 9 positions matching TRBD2. Trimming removed 1 base from V and 4 bases from J; junction bases left unmatched: 4. The CDR3 contains 15 residues. The germline V gene encodes CDR1 SGHVS and CDR2 FNYEAQ.